This is a list of T cell receptor beta chains from one sample in a study of control samples from healthy donors and cancer patients. The assay was immunoSEQ multiplex PCR, and TCRdb's table has in-frame clones only and misses some. The top ten hold about 3.4% of the sample, which has 130,000 or so clones, nearly 90% seen once. The sequenced sample consisted of blood. These receptor sequences come from a man in his fifties or sixties in good health. Each CDR3 is given with its conserved first and last residue. Fields, in order: D gene, clone size, V gene, J gene, CDR3 DNA, CDR3 protein. D genes are given only for firm matches. Size is stated for part of the rows, as once, few or many counts, or as a class when the clone is expanded.

NA,NA,TRBV15,TRBJ2-7,TGTGCCACCAGCAGAGATATTAGCGCGTCCTACGAGCAGTACTTC,CATSRDISASYEQYF
TRBD1,NA,TRBV6-5,TRBJ2-7,TGTGCCAGCAGCGACAGGGGATATACCTACGAGCAGTACTTC,CASSDRGYTYEQYF
NA,NA,TRBV28,TRBJ2-4,TGTGCCAGCAGGTCGCCCGCGGGAGCCAAAAACATTCAGTACTTC,CASRSPAGAKNIQYF
NA,NA,TRBV5-1,TRBJ1-1,TGCGCCAGCAGCCCCAGGGACCATCAGATCAACACTGAAGCTTTCTTT,CASSPRDHQINTEAFF
TRBD1,NA,TRBV5-1,TRBJ1-5,TGCGCCAGCAGCCCGGATGGGACAGGTAGGGGTCAGCCCCAGCATTTT,CASSPDGTGRGQPQHF
NA,few,TRBV29-1,TRBJ2-3,TGCAGCGTTGTCGGGAGCGAATTGAGGAATACGCAGTATTTT,CSVVGSELRNTQYF
NA,NA,TRBV7-6,TRBJ2-7,TGTGCCAGCAGCTCTGGCAACAGTGGGGCCTACGAGCAGTACTTC,CASSSGNSGAYEQYF
NA,NA,TRBV5-1,TRBJ2-7,TGCGCCAGCAGCCCCGGCTCTTCGGAAAACGAGCAGTACTTC,CASSPGSSENEQYF
TRBD1,NA,TRBV5-1,TRBJ1-2,TGCGCCAGCAGCAGGGAGACAGGGCGAGGTGGCTACACCTTC,CASSRETGRGGYTF
NA,NA,TRBV3-1/TRBV3-2,TRBJ2-5,TGTGCCAGCAGCCAAGTTAGGACAGTCTGGGAGACCCAGTACTTC,CASSQVRTVWETQYF
NA,few,TRBV2,TRBJ1-5,TGTGCCAGCAGTGGCCGGACCAGCAATCAGCCCCAGCATTTT,CASSGRTSNQPQHF
NA,NA,TRBV11-3,TRBJ1-6,TGTGCCAGCAGCCTTAACTATCAGGGTACAGGCTCACCCCTCCACTTT,CASSLNYQGTGSPLHF
NA,NA,TRBV9,TRBJ2-3,TGTGCCAGCGCCGGGGGGCACACCTACACAGATACGCAGTATTTT,CASAGGHTYTDTQYF
NA,NA,TRBV24-1,TRBJ2-1,TGTGCCACCAGTGGCCGGCAGGGCGTTCTCGGCGACAATGAGCAGTTCTTC,CATSGRQGVLGDNEQFF
NA,NA,TRBV15,TRBJ2-5,TGTGCCACCAGCAGAGATAGTTTGGGCCCCCAGTACTTC,CATSRDSLGPQYF
NA,NA,TRBV5-8,TRBJ1-1,TGTGCCAGCAGCCCTCACCTAGGGGGGAACACTGAAGCTTTCTTT,CASSPHLGGNTEAFF
TRBD2,NA,TRBV20-1,TRBJ2-5,TGCAGTGCAAGTCTAGCGGGGGGCCGGGAGACCCAGTACTTC,CSASLAGGRETQYF
TRBD1,NA,TRBV6-5,TRBJ1-2,TGTGCCAGCAGCGGGACAGGGTTCTATGGCTACACCTTC,CASSGTGFYGYTF
NA,NA,TRBV24-1,TRBJ1-5,TGTGCCACCCGGGGGCAAGGCGGGCCCCAGCATTTT,CATRGQGGPQHF
TRBD1,NA,TRBV30,TRBJ1-6,TGTGCCTGGAGACCACAGGGGGTTGGTAATTCACCCCTCCACTTT,CAWRPQGVGNSPLHF
NA,NA,TRBV11-3,TRBJ1-2,TGTGCCAGCAGCTTAGGCGCAGGGATCGGTGGCTACACCTTC,CASSLGAGIGGYTF
TRBD2,few,TRBV19,TRBJ2-3,TGTGCCAGTAGTCCAGCTAGCGGCCTAGGCACAGATACGCAGTATTTT,CASSPASGLGTDTQYF
NA,NA,TRBV24-1,TRBJ1-1,TGTGCCACCAGTGATCCCCCGGCCATCATGAACACTGAAGCTTTCTTT,CATSDPPAIMNTEAFF
TRBD2,NA,TRBV2,TRBJ2-3,TGTGCCAGCAGACACCTCGGGGCGGGGGGCAGCACAGATACGCAGTATTTT,CASRHLGAGGSTDTQYF
NA,NA,TRBV24-1,TRBJ2-1,TGTGCCACCAGTGACGCAACTAGCTACAATGAGCAGTTCTTC,CATSDATSYNEQFF
NA,NA,TRBV7-2,TRBJ2-2,TGTGCCAGCAGTCTCTGGGCTAGCGACAACACCGGGGAGCTGTTTTTT,CASSLWASDNTGELFF
NA,NA,TRBV2,TRBJ2-7,TGTGCCAGCACGATGACAGCCAGCGAGCAGTACTTC,CASTMTASEQYF
NA,NA,TRBV24-1,TRBJ1-5,TGTGCCACCAGTGATTACAATCAGCCCCAGCATTTT,CATSDYNQPQHF
NA,NA,TRBV2,TRBJ2-7,TGTGCCAGCAGTGAAGCGCCAGCTAACTACGAGCAGTACTTC,CASSEAPANYEQYF
NA,NA,TRBV5-1,TRBJ2-1,TGCGCCAGCAGCATCGGGACCGCAGCACCCTACAATGAGCAGTTCTTC,CASSIGTAAPYNEQFF
NA,NA,TRBV13,TRBJ1-1,TGTGCCAGCAGCCCCCGGGTTATGGGGGTCCCTCAAGCTTTCTTT,CASSPRVMGVPQAFF
NA,NA,TRBV2,TRBJ2-1,TGTGCCAGCAGTGAACAGGCCCTACGCTCCTACAATGAGCAGTTCTTC,CASSEQALRSYNEQFF
NA,few,TRBV12-3/TRBV12-4,TRBJ1-3,TGTGCCAGCAGACGAGGGGATGGAAACACCATATATTTT,CASRRGDGNTIYF
TRBD2,NA,TRBV6-5,TRBJ2-5,TGTGCCAGCAGTTACTCGGGGACTAGCGGTGAGACCCAGTACTTC,CASSYSGTSGETQYF
TRBD2,NA,TRBV6-5,TRBJ2-1,TGTGCCAGCAGACCTCTAGCGGGGGGCTACAATGAGCAGTTCTTC,CASRPLAGGYNEQFF
NA,NA,TRBV7-9,TRBJ1-2,TGTGCCAGCAGCCAAAGTGCCAGGGACAACTATGGCTACACCTTC,CASSQSARDNYGYTF
NA,few,TRBV5-1,TRBJ2-3,TGCGCCAGCAGCTCTGGGGTAATAAGCACAGATACGCAGTATTTT,CASSSGVISTDTQYF
NA,NA,TRBV6-4,TRBJ1-6,TGTGCCAGCAGTGACGTAGAAGGGGGACCCCTCCACTTT,CASSDVEGGPLHF
NA,NA,TRBV2,TRBJ2-5,TGTGCCAGCAGTGAACAGGGCGGGACCCAGTACTTC,CASSEQGGTQYF